The sequence of this TCR beta chain was determined in a study of T cell clonality in common variable immunodeficiency. In this sample, this clone turned up many times. Its specificity is unknown. Coverage ceases 3 residues before the CDR3 finishes, and the germline J gene fills in the end. This CDR3 spans 14 amino acids. Looked up from germline, CDR1 is SGHVS and CDR2 is FNYEAQ. Trimming shortened V by 3 bases and J by 2 bases, and 11 bases separated the two germline ends. Caucasian heritage predominated among both patients and controls. Donors gave roughly 5 to 8 ml heparinized peripheral whole blood. Assay: immunoSEQ multiplex PCR; the TCRdb copy retains only in-frame clones and omits some. The repertoire has 35,000 to 50,000 clones, none seen only once; the ten largest take about 0.7%. The study's findings and limits: Fewer TCRbeta clones were shared among CVID subjects than controls.

Specimen: peripheral blood mononuclear cells. The TCR comes from a person aged 18 to 70 in good health. J is TRBJ2-7 and V is TRBV7-6; D possibly corresponds to TRBD2 (6 bases). CDR3 sequence: CASSLGREAYEQYF. Partial CDR3 DNA: TGTGCCAGCAGCTTGGGCAGGGAGGCCTACGAG. Based on the CDR3 plus reference TRBV7-6 and TRBJ2-7, the full variable domain is GAGVSQSPRYKVTKRGQDVALRCDPISGHVSLYWYRQALGQGPEFLTYFNYEAQQDKSGLPNDRFSAERPEGSISTLTIQRTEQRDSAMYRCASSLGREAYEQYFGPGTRLTVT.